This T cell receptor beta chain was sequenced for a study of prognosis after radiotherapy for stage I lung cancer. As for the study in general: The patients comprised 10 to 15 men and 6 women, spanning ages about 53 to 85 and having a median of 74.5 years. No significant progression was observed in about 14 patients, whereas four developed distant metastases a median of about seven months after radiotherapy.

The CDR3 sequence is 15 residues long. V gave up 4 bases and J gave up 5 bases; unmatched junction bases: 6. General observations from the study: A determination of whether the expanded TCR clones were tumor-specific was not made.

CDR3 of TCR beta was amplified from genomic DNA via a two-round multiplex PCR. With primers specific to each TRBV and TRBJ gene, the first-round PCR was performed. PCR proceeded to a second round, and that round used universal primers. One entry per CDR3 protein, called by TCRdb with MiXCR from the multiplex PCR reads. The sample holds approximately 30,000 distinct CDR3 sequences, roughly 30% seen once. This clonotype was detected many times. What it binds is not known. The starting material was PBMCs, obtained before or after stereotactic body radiation therapy (not recorded which). The receptor's source is a donor over 45 with non-small cell lung cancer. The V and J genes are TRBV12-3 or TRBV12-4 and TRBJ1-2, with 11 bases that match TRBD1. The CDR3 DNA reads TGTGCCAGCAGTTCCCCGGACAGGGGGCTGTATGGCTACACCTTC. Translated, it gives CASSSPDRGLYGYTF.